Listed below are T cell receptor beta chains from one sample, sequenced in a study of T cell repertoires in cytomegalovirus infection. MiXCR, applied by TCRdb to the reads, yields one record per CDR3 protein. The sample has just under 550,000 distinct CDR3 sequences, about 25% seen once; the top ten hold roughly 13%. Sequenced material: PBMCs. These receptors originate from a human donor in good health (CMV status not recorded). Some clones in this sample may be carry-over from other donors' samples. CDR3s leave out the opening cysteine and the closing phenylalanine or tryptophan. Rows give clone size only sometimes, using once, few, many, or a class for an expanded clone.

TRBJ2-2 TRBV7-2 few ASSRGSIAGPIGELF
TRBJ1-2 TRBV19 NA ASNAPLRGKGYGYT
TRBJ1-4 TRBV14 few ASSQDLGTTNEKLF
TRBJ1-1 TRBV7-2 NA ASSLAGSGVNTEAF
TRBJ1-4 TRBV7-2 many ASSFGQGRKLF
TRBJ2-7 TRBV2 NA ASSANGDSYEQY
TRBJ2-7 TRBV7-2 many ASSSPLGSYEQY
TRBJ1-2 TRBV7-2 medium-sized ASSPSPGTDPIGT
TRBJ1-1 TRBV29-1 NA SLEGVSTEAF
TRBJ2-2 TRBV7-2 few ASSRSRAGELF
TRBJ2-5 TRBV15 NA ATSREGGSYVETQY
TRBJ2-5 TRBV6-1 NA ASGVAGGSQETQY
TRBJ2-3 TRBV6-4 many ASSEREGTDTQY
TRBJ2-1 TRBV5-4 once ASSPRGQGSINEQF
TRBJ2-1 TRBV5-8 NA ASSSGTVSSYNEQF
TRBJ2-1 TRBV12-3/TRBV12-4 NA ASRISGRAITGEQF
TRBJ2-7 TRBV28 NA ASSPLQGANYEQY
TRBJ1-1 TRBV29-1 NA SVETGVGTEAF
TRBJ2-3 TRBV6-5 few ASSTPSVGGNTDTQY
TRBJ2-1 TRBV11-1 NA ASSLVLSSWGDNEQF
TRBJ2-3 TRBV11-2 NA ASSLDRTTDTQY
TRBJ1-1 TRBV11-3 few ASNHGGSGYLNTEAF
TRBJ2-3 TRBV7-9 NA ASSLGHRETDTQY
TRBJ2-7 TRBV7-9 NA ASSPGRIYEQY
TRBJ2-1 TRBV7-8 few ASSLRTSGSSSYNEQF
TRBJ2-3 TRBV29-1 few SVRDHSTDTQY
TRBJ2-4 TRBV19 NA ASNRDISKNIQY
TRBJ1-1 TRBV6-2/TRBV6-3 few ASSYGFGAEAF
TRBJ1-2 TRBV27 NA ASSLSIGWRNYGYT
TRBJ2-5 TRBV5-1 few ASSSGLAGRQETQY
TRBJ1-1 TRBV7-9 NA ASSSPTTVNTEAF
TRBJ2-3 TRBV7-2 many ASSSGQGEWGDTQY
TRBJ1-2 TRBV7-2 many ASSPTGGSGYT
TRBJ1-1 TRBV7-6 NA ASSIQGAGNTEAF
TRBJ1-2 TRBV27 few ASSPYGQGAVGYT
TRBJ2-1 TRBV7-2 many ASSLAPLAGLSNNEQF
TRBJ2-5 TRBV7-6 NA ASSFSRGPQETQY
TRBJ2-1 TRBV7-3 few ASSLSGTNEQF
TRBJ1-2 TRBV7-8 many ASSTRGQGQPYGYT
TRBJ2-7 TRBV28 few ASSRQGYYEQY